Below, 4 T cell receptor beta chains from the same sample are listed, as sequenced in a study of radiation and T cells in renal cell carcinoma (dated by TCRdb to about 2020). Receptor amplification or capture employed the immunoSEQ multiplex PCR assay. Entries here come from immuneACCESS through TCRdb and include only in-frame sequences with V and J called. Some clones fail to appear in such tables; in the studies checked, an unresolved V gene covers under half of the shortfall, and the cause of the remainder is unknown. This sample gives some 10,000 clones in total; roughly 60% of them show up just once. In total, the top ten clones hold about 8.9% of the sample. This sample's time point label indicates: tumor resected at nephrectomy. The sample's treatment or condition label, in plain terms: treatment-naive control, cytoreductive nephrectomy. Sample: tumor tissue, taken from a patient whose treatment was nephrectomy without radiotherapy. The receptors come from a man between 40 and 49 years old with renal cell carcinoma.

The chain employs TRBV19 and TRBJ2-1; 11 positions match TRBD2. Per germline, CDR1 LNHDA and CDR2 SQIVND (reference sequence). The CDR3 covers 15 residues. The trim removed 3 bases at V and 7 bases at J, leaving 5 bases unmatched. CDR3 amino acids: CASSIRTSGLNEQFF. Here the CDR3 DNA reads TGTGCCAGTAGTATTCGGACTAGCGGGCTAAATGAGCAGTTCTTC.

This clone was observed a few times. The V gene is TRBV18, the J gene TRBJ2-7; D not certain. The germline V and J ends were trimmed by 3 bases and 2 bases, with 8 bases remaining between them. Germline loops: CDR1 KGHSH, CDR2 LQKENI. CDR3 length equals 13 residues. CDR3 sequence reads: CASSPDGTYEQYF. The DNA for the CDR3 is TGTGCCAGCTCACCTGACGGAACCTACGAGCAGTACTTC.

In its sample, this clone ranks as medium-sized (0.01 to 0.1%). This chain joins TRBV5-4 and TRBJ1-1; 7 bases align to TRBD1. V lost 3 bases to trimming and J lost 7 bases; unmatched junction nucleotides: 18. Germline CDR1 reads SGHNT; CDR2 reads YYREEE (reference sequence). The CDR3 has 17 residues. The CDR3 reads CASSSGTAGPEINEAFF. As DNA, the CDR3 is TGTGCCAGCAGCTCCGGGACAGCCGGCCCTGAGATAAATGAAGCTTTCTTT.

The V call is TRBV7-6, the J call TRBJ1-4; D is undetermined. Germline loops: CDR1 SGHVS, CDR2 FNYEAQ. V shed 5 bases and J shed 6 bases, with 16 bases lying between them. CDR3 size: 15 residues. CDR3 bases: TGTGCCAGCAGCCCCACCGATCTCGCGGATGAAAAACTGTTTTTT. The encoded protein is CASSPTDLADEKLFF.